The 27 T cell receptor beta chains reported below all come from one sample, sequenced in a study of blood T cell repertoires in COVID-19. Using immunoSEQ multiplex PCR, the repertoire was profiled, and TCRdb retains in-frame clones only, with some absent. The table lists fewer than 85,000 clones, roughly 78% of them singletons. Specimen: peripheral blood. These receptors were collected from a man aged 55 to 70 with active or convalescent COVID-19.

The CDR3 region is CASSTPTDTQYF. In DNA, the CDR3 is TGTGCCAGCAGCACACCGACAGATACGCAGTATTTT. The rearrangement uses TRBV28 and TRBJ2-3, with D unresolved. In germline, CDR1 is MDHEN, CDR2 SYDVKM. Between the trimmed V and J ends, which lost 6 bases and 3 bases, there was a span of 7 bases. This CDR3 has 12 amino acids.

The chain is built from TRBV25-1 and TRBJ2-3; TRBD1 matches at 7 bases. V was pared by 5 bases and J by 0 bases, with 5 bases of the junction left unmatched. The CDR3 contains 15 residues. Germline assignment: CDR1 MGHDK and CDR2 SYGVNS. As DNA, the CDR3 is TGTGCCAGCAGTTTACAGGGGAGAAGCACAGATACGCAGTATTTT. Translation gives CASSLQGRSTDTQYF.

This clone was detected once. This chain connects TRBV5-1 to TRBJ2-1; D may be TRBD2 (5 bases). The CDR3 has 15 amino acids. The V gene's germline CDR1 is SGHRS and CDR2 YFSETQ. V lost 0 bases and J lost 0, with 7 bases in between. CDR3 in DNA: TGCGCCAGCAGCTTGGAAACTAGCTCCTACAATGAGCAGTTCTTC. This translates into CASSLETSSYNEQFF. Based on the CDR3 plus reference TRBV5-1 and TRBJ2-1, the full variable domain is KAGVTQTPRYLIKTRGQQVTLSCSPISGHRSVSWYQQTPGQGLQFLFEYFSETQRNKGNFPGRFSGRQFSNSRSEMNVSTLELGDSALYLCASSLETSSYNEQFFGPGTRLTVL.

The rearrangement joins TRBV27 to TRBJ1-4; weak D call: TRBD1 (6 bases). Trimming pared 7 bases from V and 3 bases from J, leaving 15 bases between. CDR3 length: 15 amino acids. Germline CDR1 is MNHEY and CDR2 is SMNVEV (reference sequence). CDR3 nucleotides: TGTGCCAGCAACCCACGGGGGGCGCCTAATGAAAAACTGTTTTTT. Encoded protein: CASNPRGAPNEKLFF.

The chain employs TRBV24-1 and TRBJ2-1; 9 bases are a match to TRBD1. With V trimmed by 3 bases and J by 1 base, 12 bases remained unmatched. Germline assignment: CDR1 KGHDR and CDR2 SFDVKD. The CDR3 has 19 residues. DNA of the CDR3: TGTGCCACCAGTGATCAAGTCCTCACAGGGGGCAGGTCCTACAATGAGCAGTTCTTC. Amino acid sequence: CATSDQVLTGGRSYNEQFF.

The V call is TRBV15, the J call TRBJ1-1; D unresolved. The CDR3 length is 12 residues. Germline CDR1 reads LNHNV; CDR2 reads YYDKDF (reference sequence). V was clipped by 5 bases and J by 2 bases, with 6 bases between them. The CDR3 DNA reads as TGTGCCACCAGCGGTAGAAACACTGAAGCTTTCTTT. Its translation: CATSGRNTEAFF.

The CDR3 nucleotides read TGTGCCAGCAGCTCCGCCCGACAGGGTGGTTCACCCCTCCACTTT. This translates into CASSSARQGGSPLHF. This sequence joins TRBV7-6 and TRBJ1-6; 7 bases align to TRBD1. The germline V gene has CDR1 SGHVS and CDR2 FNYEAQ. Trimming removed 4 bases from V and 9 bases from J; junction bases left unmatched: 9. The CDR3 is 15 amino acids.

Here the CDR3 reads CASRSDKAFF. CDR3 DNA: TGTGCCAGCAGGAGTGATAAAGCTTTCTTT. The V and J genes are TRBV28 and TRBJ1-1, with unresolved D. Germline CDR1 is MDHEN and CDR2 is SYDVKM. This CDR3 spans 10 amino acids. V was pared by 6 bases and J by 9 bases, with 8 bases between.

This chain joins TRBV6-5 and TRBJ1-2, with no clear D. Trimming removed 7 bases at V and 4 bases at J, with 10 bases between. Germline lookup yields CDR1 MNHEY and CDR2 SVGAGI. The CDR3 consists of 12 residues. CDR3 sequence (DNA): TGTGCCAGCACCCTCCGGTCCTATGGCTACACCTTC. Translating it yields CASTLRSYGYTF.

The J gene is TRBJ1-1, the V gene TRBV10-1, with D possibly TRBD1 on 5 matching bases. CDR1 is WNHNN and CDR2 is SYGVQD in the germline V gene (reference sequence). The CDR3 is made up of 13 amino acids. The V end was cut by 8 bases, the J end by 8 bases, with 18 bases between. CDR3 DNA sequence: TGCGCCAGCCGTCAAGAGGTCGGGGGAGAAGCTTTCTTT. Protein product: CASRQEVGGEAFF.

This chain uses TRBV11-2 with TRBJ2-7; 10 positions agree with TRBD2. From germline, CDR1 is SGHAT and CDR2 FQNNGV. V lost 1 base, J lost 1 base, and 1 base stayed unmatched. The CDR3 covers 15 residues. CDR3 amino acids: CASSLGTSGSYEQYF. CDR3 sequence (DNA): TGTGCCAGCAGCTTAGGGACTAGCGGATCCTACGAGCAGTACTTC.

This chain links TRBV7-6 with TRBJ2-7, with no clear D. Germline V gene sequence: CDR1 SGHVS, CDR2 FNYEAQ. The CDR3 has 14 amino acids. Trimming shortened V by 2 bases and J by 0 bases, and 8 bases separated the two germline ends. CDR3 in amino acids: CASSLYANSYEQYF. CDR3 nucleotides: TGTGCCAGCAGCTTATATGCGAACTCCTACGAGCAGTACTTC.

The V call is TRBV19, the J call TRBJ2-2, with 7 bases identical to TRBD2. Germline CDR1 LNHDA, CDR2 SQIVND (reference sequence). J gave up 3 bases and V 3 bases, and 4 bases lay outside the gene matches. This CDR3 spans 15 amino acids. DNA of the CDR3: TGTGCCAGTAGTATCCGGGGAGGGGACACCGGGGAGCTGTTTTTT. Translated: CASSIRGGDTGELFF.

The chain employs TRBV6-5 and TRBJ2-7; D not resolved. V was clipped by 7 bases and J by 2 bases, with 12 bases between them. Per the germline V gene, CDR1 is MNHEY and CDR2 is SVGAGI. The CDR3 is 13 amino acids. The CDR3 sequence: CASIETLTYEQYF. The CDR3 bases are TGTGCCAGCATCGAGACTCTGACCTACGAGCAGTACTTC.

This clone has more than one count but fewer than ten. J is TRBJ1-1 and V is TRBV2; maybe TRBD1 (5 bases). V was trimmed by 6 bases and J by 4 bases, leaving 12 bases between them. Germline lookup yields CDR1 SNHLY and CDR2 FYNNEI. This CDR3 is built from 13 residues. DNA of the CDR3: TGTGCCAGCAGCTCAGGGCCAGGCACTGAAGCTTTCTTT. Amino acid sequence: CASSSGPGTEAFF.

The chain employs TRBV6-5 and TRBJ1-1; maybe TRBD1 (5 bases). Germline lookup yields CDR1 MNHEY and CDR2 SVGAGI. Trimming took 6 bases from V and 0 from J, leaving 14 bases between them. The CDR3 loop spans 15 amino acids. Here the CDR3 reads CASSRLRQLNTEAFF. CDR3 nucleotide sequence: TGTGCCAGCAGCCGACTTCGACAGCTGAACACTGAAGCTTTCTTT.

The rearrangement uses TRBV5-1 and TRBJ2-5, with 9 nucleotides matching TRBD1. V lost 4 bases to trimming and J lost 2 bases; unmatched junction nucleotides: 6. Germline loops: CDR1 SGHRS, CDR2 YFSETQ. The CDR3 sequence is 15 residues long. CDR3: CASSSHGTGQETQYF. The CDR3 DNA reads TGCGCCAGCAGCAGCCACGGGACAGGGCAAGAGACCCAGTACTTC.

This chain links TRBV3-1 (or the pseudogene TRBV3-2) with TRBJ2-3, with 7 bases identical to TRBD2. Trimming cost V 4 bases and J 0 bases; bases outside gene matches: 7. CDR1 and CDR2 from the germline V gene are LGHDT and YNNKEL (reference sequence). The CDR3 runs to 16 residues. CDR3 residues: CASSPAFGGSTDTQYF. CDR3 DNA sequence: TGTGCCAGCAGCCCGGCTTTCGGGGGGAGCACAGATACGCAGTATTTT.

The gene calls are TRBV9 and TRBJ2-1; possible D gene TRBD1, 5 bases. V gave up 4 bases and J gave up 4 bases, with 18 bases separating them. The V gene's germline CDR1 is SGDLS and CDR2 YYNGEE. This CDR3 region has 16 residues. CDR3 in amino acids: CASSPGHALGYNEQFF. The DNA of the CDR3 is TGTGCCAGCAGCCCAGGACACGCCCTAGGATACAATGAGCAGTTCTTC. The full variable domain, its missing parts supplied by reference TRBV9 and TRBJ2-1, is DSGVTQTPKHLITATGQRVTLRCSPRSGDLSVYWYQQSLDQGLQFLIQYYNGEERAKGNILERFSAQQFPDLHSELNLSSLELGDSALYFCASSPGHALGYNEQFFGPGTRLTVL.

The chain joins TRBV10-3 to TRBJ2-3, with 8 bases that match TRBD1. The CDR3 runs to 16 residues. Germline-derived CDR1 and CDR2 are ENHRY and SYGVKD. V lost 10 bases, J lost 1 base, and 13 bases stayed unmatched. CDR3 region: CATGGQANTGTDTQYF. DNA for the CDR3: TGTGCCACCGGGGGACAGGCCAATACGGGCACAGATACGCAGTATTTT.

The chain carries TRBV2 and TRBJ1-5; D remains unclear. The V and J ends lost 1 base and 0 bases respectively, with 10 bases between them. This CDR3 is built from 16 residues. The germline gives CDR1 SNHLY, CDR2 FYNNEI. CDR3 nucleotide sequence: TGTGCCAGCAGTGAAGAGCCAGGCGATAGCAATCAGCCCCAGCATTTT. As protein: CASSEEPGDSNQPQHF.

In DNA, the CDR3 is TGTGCCAGCACGCTACGGGCACCTCAATCGGGAGAGCAGTACTTC. As protein: CASTLRAPQSGEQYF. The chain has TRBV5-8 and TRBJ2-7; maybe TRBD2 (5 bases). Trimming shortened V by 6 bases and J by 7 bases, and 23 bases separated the two germline ends. The CDR3 totals 15 residues. Per the germline V gene, CDR1 is SGHTS and CDR2 is YDEGEE.

V gene TRBV29-1 combines with J gene TRBJ1-1; 11 bases line up with TRBD1. V lost 6 bases and J lost 5; bases outside the gene matches: 5. The CDR3 runs 13 residues. From germline, CDR1 is SQVTM and CDR2 ANQGSEA. The CDR3 nucleotides read TGCAGCGTAGGACAGGGGGCTCGGACTGAAGCTTTCTTT. The encoded protein is CSVGQGARTEAFF.

The chain has TRBV3-1 (or the pseudogene TRBV3-2) and TRBJ1-1; tentative D call: TRBD1 (6 bases). Trimming cost V 5 bases and J 5 bases, with 18 bases left between them. The CDR3 spans 15 residues. CDR1 LGHDT and CDR2 YNNKEL come from the germline V gene (reference sequence). CDR3 in amino acids: CASSSIPGHGTEAFF. The CDR3 region has the DNA TGTGCCAGCAGCTCTATCCCGGGACATGGGACTGAAGCTTTCTTT.

V gene TRBV9 combines with J gene TRBJ2-1; no firm D call. The V end was cut by 7 bases, the J end by 5 bases, with 10 bases between. This CDR3 has 12 residues. Germline lookup yields CDR1 SGDLS and CDR2 YYNGEE. In nucleotides, the CDR3 is TGTGCCAGCGGCTTTCAAAACAATGAGCAGTTCTTC. It translates to CASGFQNNEQFF.

The chain recombines TRBV5-5 with TRBJ2-7; weak D call: TRBD1 (5 bases). V lost 6 bases and J lost 0, with 16 bases in between. The CDR3 extends over 15 amino acids. The germline gives CDR1 SGHKS, CDR2 YYEKEE (reference sequence). CDR3 sequence: CASKDGHSSSYEQYF. CDR3 DNA: TGTGCCAGCAAAGATGGACATTCTTCCTCCTACGAGCAGTACTTC.

This clone was found once. This chain uses TRBV9 with TRBJ1-6, with a weak D call TRBD1 (6 bases). Trimming left V 3 bases short and J 8 bases short, with 15 bases between. Germline V gene data show CDR1 as SGDLS and CDR2 as YYNGEE. This CDR3 comprises 15 residues. The CDR3 nucleotides are TGTGCCAGCAGCGCATCCGGGACACCTTATTCACCCCTCCACTTT. Protein: CASSASGTPYSPLHF.